These 6 T cell receptor beta chains originate from one sample sequenced in a study of blood T cells in healthy people across ages. Primed by a sample-barcoded 5' primer and a J-beta primer mix, a second PCR proceeded for roughly 7 to 11 cycles. Each CDR3 protein gets one entry after TCRdb re-called the 5' RACE reads with MiXCR. The table includes some 1.7 million distinct CDR3 sequences, roughly 28% detected once. Sample: blood. Receptor source: a woman aged 30 to 39 in good health.

The chain links TRBV5-5 to TRBJ2-5; 9 bases line up with TRBD1. Germline CDR1 is SGHKS and CDR2 is YYEKEE (reference sequence). The CDR3 covers 14 residues. The V gene end was trimmed by 3 bases and the J gene end by 4 bases; junction bases not matched to a gene: 4. The CDR3 DNA sequence: TGTGCCAGCAGCTCGACAGGGGGACTAGAGACCCAGTACTTC. As protein: CASSSTGGLETQYF.

As concerns this clonotype: A read error may be the cause here, since a much bigger clone is one base away. The chain carries TRBV2 and TRBJ2-7, with D possibly being TRBD2 (5 bases). The CDR3 extends over 12 amino acids. Germline V gene data show CDR1 as SNHLY and CDR2 as FYNNEI. Deletions cut 4 bases from V and 4 bases from J, with 8 bases between. The DNA of the CDR3 is TGTGCCAGCAGTGTGGACTGGTACGAGCAGTACTTC. It encodes CASSVDWYEQYF.

The count of this clonotype is one. The chain combines TRBV2 with TRBJ2-3; TRBD2 matches at 8 bases. CDR3 size: 15 residues. The V gene end was trimmed by 3 bases and the J gene end by 13 bases; junction bases not matched to a gene: 15. The germline V gene encodes CDR1 SNHLY and CDR2 FYNNEI. This CDR3 reads CASSDLREDLSGKYF. Here the CDR3 DNA reads TGTGCCAGCAGTGATTTGCGGGAGGACCTTTCGGGAAAGTATTTT. The entire variable domain, with the rest obtained from reference TRBV2 and TRBJ2-3, is as follows: EPEVTQTPSHQVTQMGQEVILRCVPISNHLYFYWYRQILGQKVEFLVSFYNNEISEKSEIFDDQFSVERPDGSNFTLKIRSTKLEDSAMYFCASSDLREDLSGKYFGPGTRLTVL.

This clonotype was recorded many times. The gene calls are TRBV4-2 and TRBJ2-1, with 10 bases lining up with TRBD2. Per the germline V gene, CDR1 is LGHNA and CDR2 is YNFKEQ. The V and J ends lost 4 bases and 7 bases, in that order; junction bases with no gene match: 13. The CDR3 sequence is 17 residues long. CDR3 DNA sequence: TGTGCCAGCAGCCCCCTGGGGCTAGCGGGGGTTGATAATGAGCAGTTCTTC. Protein: CASSPLGLAGVDNEQFF.

Ten or more counts support this clonotype. CDR3 sequence reads: CASTGPQRNIQYF. The CDR3 region has the DNA TGCGCCAGCACAGGCCCCCAGCGGAACATTCAGTACTTC. V is TRBV5-1 and J is TRBJ2-4; tentatively, D is TRBD2 (5 bases). The germline V gene encodes CDR1 SGHRS and CDR2 YFSETQ. This CDR3 has 13 amino acids. V lost 6 bases and J lost 7, with 14 bases in between.

This clonotype was seen a few times. The chain links TRBV5-1 to TRBJ1-4; possible D gene TRBD1, 6 bases. The germline CDR1 and CDR2 sequences are SGHRS and YFSETQ. This CDR3 comprises 14 residues. Trimming left V 7 bases short and J 8 bases short, with 18 bases between. CDR3 region: CASAGGEQGEKLFF. The CDR3 DNA sequence: TGCGCCAGCGCCGGGGGCGAACAGGGAGAAAAACTGTTTTTT.